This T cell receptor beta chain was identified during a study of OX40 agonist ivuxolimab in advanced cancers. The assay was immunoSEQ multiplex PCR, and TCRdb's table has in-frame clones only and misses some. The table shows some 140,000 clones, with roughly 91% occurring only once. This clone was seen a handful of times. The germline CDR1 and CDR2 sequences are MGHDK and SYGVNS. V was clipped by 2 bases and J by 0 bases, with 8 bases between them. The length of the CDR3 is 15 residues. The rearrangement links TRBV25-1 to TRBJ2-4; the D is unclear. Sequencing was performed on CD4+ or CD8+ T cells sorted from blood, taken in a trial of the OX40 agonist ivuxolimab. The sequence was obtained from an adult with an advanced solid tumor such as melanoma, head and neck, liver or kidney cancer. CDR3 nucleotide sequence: TGTGCCAGCAGTGAACCGACACTAGCCAAAAACATTCAGTACTTC. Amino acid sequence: CASSEPTLAKNIQYF.